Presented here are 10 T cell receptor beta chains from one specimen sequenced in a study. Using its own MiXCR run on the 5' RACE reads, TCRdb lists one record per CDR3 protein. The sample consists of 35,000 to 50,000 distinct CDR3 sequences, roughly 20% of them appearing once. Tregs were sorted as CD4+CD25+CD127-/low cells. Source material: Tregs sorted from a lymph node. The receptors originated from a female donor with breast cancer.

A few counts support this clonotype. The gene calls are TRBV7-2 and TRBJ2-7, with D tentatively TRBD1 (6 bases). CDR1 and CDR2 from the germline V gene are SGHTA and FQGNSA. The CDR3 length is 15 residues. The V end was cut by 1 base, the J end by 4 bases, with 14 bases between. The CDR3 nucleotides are TGTGCCAGCAGCTTAGAGGCCGGACAGAGGTACGAGCAGTACTTC. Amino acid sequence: CASSLEAGQRYEQYF.

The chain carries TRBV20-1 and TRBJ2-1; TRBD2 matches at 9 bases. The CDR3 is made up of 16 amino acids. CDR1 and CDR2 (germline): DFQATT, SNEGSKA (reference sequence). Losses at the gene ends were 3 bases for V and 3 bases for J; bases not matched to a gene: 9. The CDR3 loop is CSASRTRTSVYNEQFF. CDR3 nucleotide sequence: TGCAGTGCTAGCAGGACTAGGACTAGCGTCTACAATGAGCAGTTCTTC.

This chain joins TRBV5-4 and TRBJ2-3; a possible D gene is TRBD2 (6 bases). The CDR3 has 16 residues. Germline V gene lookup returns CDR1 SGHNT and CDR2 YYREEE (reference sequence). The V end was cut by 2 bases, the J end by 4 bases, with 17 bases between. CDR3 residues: CASSLEPGSGADTQYF. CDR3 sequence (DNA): TGTGCCAGCAGCTTAGAACCCGGTAGCGGAGCAGATACGCAGTATTTT.

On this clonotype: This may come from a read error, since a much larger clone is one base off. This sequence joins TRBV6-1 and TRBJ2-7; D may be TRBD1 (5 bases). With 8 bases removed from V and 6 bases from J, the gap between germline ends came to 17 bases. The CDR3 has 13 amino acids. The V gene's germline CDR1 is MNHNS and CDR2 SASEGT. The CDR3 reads CASGQGSLPEQYF. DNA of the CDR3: TGTGCCAGCGGTCAGGGTTCGTTACCCGAGCAGTACTTC.

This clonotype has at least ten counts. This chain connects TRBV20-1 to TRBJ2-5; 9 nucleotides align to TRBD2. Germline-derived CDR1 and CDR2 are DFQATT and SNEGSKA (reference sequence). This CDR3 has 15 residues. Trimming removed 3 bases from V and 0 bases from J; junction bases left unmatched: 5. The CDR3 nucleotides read TGCAGTGCTAGCGGGCTAGCGGGGTACCAAGAGACCCAGTACTTC. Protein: CSASGLAGYQETQYF.

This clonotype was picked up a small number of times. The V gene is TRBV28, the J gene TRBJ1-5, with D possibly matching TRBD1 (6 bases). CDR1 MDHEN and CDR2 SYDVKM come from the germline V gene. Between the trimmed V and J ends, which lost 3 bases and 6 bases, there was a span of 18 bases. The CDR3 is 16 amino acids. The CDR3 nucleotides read TGTGCCAGCAGTTTTCGTACAGGGTCTCTTGGTCAGCCCCAGCATTTT. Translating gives CASSFRTGSLGQPQHF. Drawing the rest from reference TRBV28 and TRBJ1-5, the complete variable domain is DVKVTQSSRYLVKRTGEKVFLECVQDMDHENMFWYRQDPGLGLRLIYFSYDVKMKEKGDIPEGYSVSREKKERFSLILESASTNQTSMYLCASSFRTGSLGQPQHFGDGTRLSIL.

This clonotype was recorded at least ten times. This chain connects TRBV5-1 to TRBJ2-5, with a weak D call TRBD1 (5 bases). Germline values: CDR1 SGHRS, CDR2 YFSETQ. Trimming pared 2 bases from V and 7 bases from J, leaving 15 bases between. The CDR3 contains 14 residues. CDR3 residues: CASSLEQASRTQYF. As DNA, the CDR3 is TGCGCCAGCAGCTTAGAACAGGCCTCCAGGACCCAGTACTTC.

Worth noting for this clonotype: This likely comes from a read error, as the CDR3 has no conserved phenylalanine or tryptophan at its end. The CDR3 region has the DNA TGTGCCAGCAGCAGTCTAGGGACCCAGTACTCC. It encodes CASSSLGTQYS. The V and J genes are TRBV5-6 and TRBJ2-5; D not certain. V gave up 4 bases and J gave up 7 bases, with 8 bases separating them. Germline CDR1 and CDR2: SGHDT and YYEEEE. The CDR3 loop spans 11 amino acids.

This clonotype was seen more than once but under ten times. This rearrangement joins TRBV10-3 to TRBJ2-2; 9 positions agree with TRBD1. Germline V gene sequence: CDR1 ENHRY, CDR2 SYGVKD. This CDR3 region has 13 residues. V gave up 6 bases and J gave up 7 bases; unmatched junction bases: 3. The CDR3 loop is CAIRRTGDGELFF. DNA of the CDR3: TGTGCCATCAGGCGGACAGGGGACGGGGAGCTGTTTTTT.

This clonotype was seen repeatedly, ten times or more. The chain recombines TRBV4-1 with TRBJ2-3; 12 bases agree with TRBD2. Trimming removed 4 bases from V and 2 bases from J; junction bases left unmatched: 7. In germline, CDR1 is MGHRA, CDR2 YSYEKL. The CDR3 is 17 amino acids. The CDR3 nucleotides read TGCGCCAGCAGCCCGAGGACTAGCGGGATGAACACAGATACGCAGTATTTT. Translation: CASSPRTSGMNTDTQYF.